This T cell receptor beta chain appears in the sequencing data of a study of cytomegalovirus exposure and HLA in healthy donors. Study-wide results and caveats: Most of the TCR beta V segments (in an earlier analysis) were productive either about 87% or about 30% of the time. The authors later found most CMV-associated TCR beta chains appeared HLA-restricted.

In the PCR, 60 Vbeta and 13 Jbeta primers were used. The assay was immunoSEQ multiplex PCR, and TCRdb's table has in-frame clones only and misses some. Here the sample spans around 280,000 clones, around 90% being singletons. In nominal health when sampled, donors likely had unrecorded immune exposures nonetheless. The V and J ends lost 5 bases and 1 base respectively, with 15 bases between them. The length of the CDR3 is 16 residues. Germline values: CDR1 MNHNY, CDR2 SVGAGI (reference sequence). A remark on this clone: Antigen specificity is unknown.

The sequence was collected from a woman aged 18-35 years in good health and CMV-seronegative. The chain has TRBV6-6 and TRBJ1-5; possibly TRBD1 for D (6 bases). Sequencing was carried out using PBMCs. This chain's CDR3 is CASSPAGGGSNQPQHF. The CDR3 nucleotides read TGTGCCAGCAGTCCTGCGGGGGGCGGAAGCAATCAGCCCCAGCATTTT.